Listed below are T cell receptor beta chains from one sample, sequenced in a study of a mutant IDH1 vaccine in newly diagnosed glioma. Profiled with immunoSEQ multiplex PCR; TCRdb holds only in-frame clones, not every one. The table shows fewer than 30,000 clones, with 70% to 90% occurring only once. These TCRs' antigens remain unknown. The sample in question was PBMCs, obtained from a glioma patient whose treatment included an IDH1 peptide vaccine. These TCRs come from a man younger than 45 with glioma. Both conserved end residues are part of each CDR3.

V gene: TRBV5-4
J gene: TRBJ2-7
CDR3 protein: CASSSRGSPYEQYF

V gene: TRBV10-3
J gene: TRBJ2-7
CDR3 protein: CAISLRTGGLVQYF

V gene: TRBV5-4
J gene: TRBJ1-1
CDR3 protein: CASSLDPVGANTEAFF

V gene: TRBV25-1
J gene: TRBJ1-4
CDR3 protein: CASRGQVFGEKLFF

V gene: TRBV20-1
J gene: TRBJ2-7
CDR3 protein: CSAGEGGQYF

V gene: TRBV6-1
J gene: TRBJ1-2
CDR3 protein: CASTEVNYGYTF

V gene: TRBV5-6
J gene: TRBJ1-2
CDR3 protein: CASSPEGYVTYGYTF

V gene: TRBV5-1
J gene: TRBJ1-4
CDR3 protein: CASSLAPATNEKLFF

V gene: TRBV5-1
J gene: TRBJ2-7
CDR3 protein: CASSITGYNEQYF

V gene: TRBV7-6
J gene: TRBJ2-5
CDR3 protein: CASSRGQGQETQYF

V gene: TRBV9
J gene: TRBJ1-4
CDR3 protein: CASSAGQPSNEKLFF

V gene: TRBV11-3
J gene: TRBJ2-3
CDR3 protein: CASKRGTSTDTQYF

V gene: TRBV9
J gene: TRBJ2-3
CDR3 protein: CASSATSGMFLDTQYF

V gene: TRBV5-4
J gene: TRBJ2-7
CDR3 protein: CASSWGGMHEGEQYF

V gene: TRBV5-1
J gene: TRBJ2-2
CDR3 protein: CASSLDVASLSNTGELFF

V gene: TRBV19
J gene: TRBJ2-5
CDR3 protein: CASSTGTGGETQYF

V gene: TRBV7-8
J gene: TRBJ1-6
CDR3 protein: CASSRAGNSPLHF